The text below deals with one TCR beta chain. The antigen it recognizes is unknown. No qualities accompany the bases; no much larger clone lies one base away. The data originate from a study of blood T cell repertoires in COVID-19 (dated by TCRdb to about 2020). About the investigation overall: Samples from collaborators originated in the United States, Italy and Spain and spanned both the acute and convalescent phases of COVID-19. The prospective study material was composed of cDNA or gDNA derived from T cells, B-cell-depleted T cells, or PBMCs. Deeply sampled blood TCRbeta repertoires from subjects exposed to, actively infected with, or recovered from COVID-19 were included in the dataset. The repertoires were released in a freely available public database meant as a resource for research on the immune response to SARS-CoV-2. The samples were drawn from the first 160 participants of the ongoing ImmuneRACE study and from 1,254 subjects provided by 6 global collaborators. The sample metadata nearly always contained a de-identified subject ID, COVID-19 status, age in years and sex. Where HLA class I and class II types were available, the types were taken from metadata supplied by the sample provider, not from assay-based typing.

TCRbeta CDR3 regions were amplified from genomic DNA by means of the immunoSEQ Assay, a bias-controlled multiplex PCR. Under the source paper's analysis protocol: Nucleated cell counts per sample were estimated from amplification of reference gene primers within the assay. Sequence reads were collapsed and filtered to measure the absolute abundance of every unique TCRbeta CDR3 rearrangement. For each sample, productive Simpson clonality was calculated by taking the square root of Simpson's diversity index across productive rearrangements. Imported from immuneACCESS, the table was reduced by TCRdb to in-frame sequences with V and J called. These copies leave out some clones; in studies compared against another copy, an unresolved V gene accounts for under half, and the cause of the remainder is not known. V and J calls and clone size are as listed in that table; D and trimming were resolved from the DNA. For this sample there are approximately 140,000 clones; 80% to 90% appear just once. The ten most abundant clones make up around 8% of the sample.

Broader findings and caveats from the paper: How much clinical and demographic metadata was included differed by source and by participant, and the metadata was provided uncurated.

At one collaborating source in Seattle, patients were enrolled during active infection and were followed longitudinally through the course of disease. Whole blood was collected in K2EDTA tubes by collaborating institutions according to the institutions' own protocols. For TCRbeta analysis, collaborators shipped samples in one of three forms: frozen whole blood, isolated PBMCs, or DNA extracted from either of those sample types. The CDR3 measures 16 amino acids from cysteine to phenylalanine. CDR3 DNA only is kept here, 48 bases in frame from base 1. The chain was built from TRBV12-2 and TRBJ2-2; TRBD1 is taken as the D call from the table, unchecked against the DNA. TRBV12-2 is a recognized pseudogene. Sequenced input: peripheral blood. This clonotype was obtained from a woman aged 55-69 years with COVID-19, enrolled during active disease. DNA sequence: TGTGCAAGTCGCTTGGGACAGGGTTGGGACACCGGGGAGCTGTTTTTT. Its translation reads: CASRLGQGWDTGELFF.